Listed below are T cell receptor beta chains from one sample, sequenced in a study of OX40 agonist ivuxolimab in advanced cancers. Libraries were prepared by immunoSEQ multiplex PCR; TCRdb keeps only in-frame clonotypes and omits some of them. The repertoire has roughly 60,000 clones, roughly nine tenths of them found once; the top ten carry approximately 4%. Here the sequenced sample was CD4+ or CD8+ T cells sorted from blood, taken in a trial of the OX40 agonist ivuxolimab. The receptors come from an adult with an advanced solid tumor such as melanoma, head and neck, liver or kidney cancer. Each CDR3 is given with its conserved first and last residue. D genes are given only for firm matches. The size field is filled for only some rows; it gives once, few, many or a size class.

TRBV5-8	.	.	TRBJ1-1	TGTGCCAGCAGCTTGGACCCATATGATGAAGCTTTCTTT	CASSLDPYDEAFF
TRBV10-3	TRBD1	.	TRBJ1-1	TGTGCCATCAGTGAACAGGGGGGTCTCACTGAAGCTTTCTTT	CAISEQGGLTEAFF
TRBV13	TRBD1	.	TRBJ1-2	TGTGCCAGCAGCCGGACAGGAAACTATGGCTACACCTTC	CASSRTGNYGYTF
TRBV11-2	.	.	TRBJ1-4	TGTGCCAGCAGCTTATCTCCAGGGGCTAATGAAAAACTGTTTTTT	CASSLSPGANEKLFF
TRBV7-2	.	once	TRBJ2-7	TGTGCCAGCAGCGGTAGGTCCTACGAGCAGTACTTC	CASSGRSYEQYF
TRBV6-6	.	.	TRBJ1-2	TGTGCCAGCATCGGAAGGGCGCTCACCCCCTATGGCTACACCTTC	CASIGRALTPYGYTF
TRBV6-5	.	.	TRBJ1-1	TGTGCCACCCTGATGGGGGGGAGCACTGAAGCTTTCTTT	CATLMGGSTEAFF
TRBV19	.	.	TRBJ1-5	TGTGCCAGTAGCCTAATAGCAGGAGCCCCCCTCGGGAGTCAGCCCCAGCATTTT	CASSLIAGAPLGSQPQHF
TRBV5-1	.	.	TRBJ1-2	TGCGCCAGCAGCTTGGAAGACAGCTATGGCTACACCTTC	CASSLEDSYGYTF
TRBV6-5	.	.	TRBJ1-2	TGTGCCAGCAGTGTCAGAGACTCCCGTGGCTACACCTTC	CASSVRDSRGYTF
TRBV7-2	.	.	TRBJ2-2	TGTGCCAGCAGCTTGGAGACTAGGAACGGGGAGCTGTTTTTT	CASSLETRNGELFF
TRBV9	.	few	TRBJ1-2	TGTGCCAGCAGCGTAGCTACACCTGGGGGTAGCTACACCTTC	CASSVATPGGSYTF
TRBV6-6	.	.	TRBJ1-4	TGTGCCAGCAGAAAAAACAGGGAGATTCGGGAAAAACTGTTTTTT	CASRKNREIREKLFF
TRBV4-2	.	.	TRBJ1-2	TGTGCCAGCAGCCAACAATCGGACAGCAACTATGGCTACACCTTC	CASSQQSDSNYGYTF
TRBV7-3	.	.	TRBJ2-3	TGTGCCAGCAGCTTAAGGGCGAGCACAGATACGCAGTATTTT	CASSLRASTDTQYF
TRBV7-7	TRBD1	.	TRBJ2-2	TGTGCCAGCAGCCCCGGGACAGGGACCGGGGAGCTGTTTTTT	CASSPGTGTGELFF
TRBV4-3	TRBD2	.	TRBJ2-1	TGCGCCAGCAGCCAAAGCGGGGGGTCCTACAATGAGCAGTTCTTC	CASSQSGGSYNEQFF
TRBV27	TRBD1	few	TRBJ2-7	TGTGCCAGCAGCACCCAGCCGGGACAGAGGGGCGAGCAGTACTTC	CASSTQPGQRGEQYF
TRBV27	TRBD1	.	TRBJ1-2	TGTGCCAGCAGCGCTACAGGGGCCTATGGCTACACCTTC	CASSATGAYGYTF
TRBV5-4	.	.	TRBJ2-6	TGTGCCAGCAGCTTCGGACATAGGATTCCTTCTGGGGCCAACGTCCTGACTTTC	CASSFGHRIPSGANVLTF
TRBV29-1	.	.	TRBJ1-1	TGCAGCGTTATCGGGGGCTGGGGTGAAGCTTTCTTT	CSVIGGWGEAFF
TRBV29-1	.	.	TRBJ1-1	TGCAGCGCCCCCCCGGGAGGACAGAACACTGAAGCTTTCTTT	CSAPPGGQNTEAFF
TRBV19	.	.	TRBJ1-6	TGTGCCAGTAGTATTGCGAAGGGAGGACAGCAATATAATTCACCCCTCCACTTT	CASSIAKGGQQYNSPLHF
TRBV19	TRBD2	.	TRBJ2-2	TGTGCCAGTAGTGTGCGGACTAGCGTGGCCGGGGAGCTGTTTTTT	CASSVRTSVAGELFF
TRBV5-4	TRBD1	.	TRBJ2-2	TGTGCCAGCAGCTGGCCGGGACAGGGATCCGCCGGGGAGCTGTTTTTT	CASSWPGQGSAGELFF
TRBV6-6	.	once	TRBJ1-3	TGTGCCAGCAGCTCCTTGGCGTCTGTAGACACCATATATTTT	CASSSLASVDTIYF
TRBV6-1	.	.	TRBJ1-5	TGTGCCAGCGCGTCCGTGGTGAGTAATCAGCCCCAGCATTTT	CASASVVSNQPQHF
TRBV19	.	.	TRBJ1-1	TGTGCCAGTAGTGTCAAGGGGGAACTCATGAACACTGAAGCTTTCTTT	CASSVKGELMNTEAFF
TRBV2	.	.	TRBJ1-2	TGTGCCAGCAGTGCCCAGATGATTCTTGGGGGGGCGGATGGCTACACCTTC	CASSAQMILGGADGYTF
TRBV7-9	.	.	TRBJ1-2	TGTGCCAGCAGCCTCGGGACGGGAGGCTACACCTTC	CASSLGTGGYTF
TRBV6-5	.	.	TRBJ2-7	TGTGCCAGCAGGGGGGAGGCCTCCTACGAGCAGTACTTC	CASRGEASYEQYF
TRBV5-1	.	.	TRBJ1-6	TGCGCCAGCAGCCCGCGGGGGCAGGATTCACCCCTCCACTTT	CASSPRGQDSPLHF
TRBV7-9	.	few	TRBJ2-2	TGTGCCGTTAGGAGGTTGTGGAACACCGGGGAGCTGTTTTTT	CAVRRLWNTGELFF
TRBV5-1	.	.	TRBJ1-3	TGCGCCAGCAGCTCCCCCACGGCTGGAAACACCATATATTTT	CASSSPTAGNTIYF
TRBV7-8	.	once	TRBJ2-7	TGTGCCAGCAGCAAAAACCGGCAGTACGAGCAGTACTTC	CASSKNRQYEQYF
TRBV29-1	TRBD1	.	TRBJ2-7	TGCAGCGTGCGGAAGGGGGACAGGGGCTACGAGCAGTACTTC	CSVRKGDRGYEQYF
TRBV5-8	.	.	TRBJ1-2	TGTGCCAGCAGCTTGGTGGCAGGGGATGGCTACACCTTC	CASSLVAGDGYTF
TRBV9	.	.	TRBJ2-7	TGTGCCAGCAGCCTCCGGGACACCTCCTACGAGCAGTACTTC	CASSLRDTSYEQYF
TRBV19	.	.	TRBJ1-2	TGTGCCAGTAATACTCGGGAGGGCTATGGCTACACCTTC	CASNTREGYGYTF
TRBV5-4	TRBD1	once	TRBJ2-5	TGTGCCAGCAGCCACATGGACAGGTCGGGGCCCCAGTACTTC	CASSHMDRSGPQYF
TRBV19	TRBD2	once	TRBJ2-5	TGTGCCAGTAGTATCCAGGGTGGGGGGGGTCAAGAGACCCAGTACTTC	CASSIQGGGGQETQYF
TRBV5-6	.	.	TRBJ2-1	TGTGCCAGCAGCCAAACGCAGGGGCCCTACAATGAGCAGTTCTTC	CASSQTQGPYNEQFF
TRBV5-1	.	once	TRBJ1-4	TGCGCCAGCAGCTTGGAAGGGACGGAGATAGAAAAACTGTTTTTT	CASSLEGTEIEKLFF
TRBV7-9	.	once	TRBJ1-1	TGTGCCAGCAGCTTAGGGGAGGGGGACACTGAAGCTTTCTTT	CASSLGEGDTEAFF
TRBV7-7	.	.	TRBJ1-3	TGTGCTAGCAGCGCCAGCTCTGGAAATACCATATATTTT	CASSASSGNTIYF
TRBV7-6	.	.	TRBJ1-2	TGTGCCAGCAGCTTACCCAAGGCAACTGGCTACACCTTC	CASSLPKATGYTF
TRBV29-1	.	.	TRBJ2-3	TGCAGCGTTGTTCACCAGGGCACAGATACGCGGTATTTT	CSVVHQGTDTRYF
TRBV2	.	.	TRBJ2-3	TGTGCCAGCAGTGAAGATAGTAGTAACTCGAGGGGCCGCACAGATACGCAGTATTTT	CASSEDSSNSRGRTDTQYF
TRBV11-3	.	.	TRBJ2-1	TGTGCCAGCAGCTTAGCCACCTGGCAAAGGGAGCAGTTCTTC	CASSLATWQREQFF
TRBV19	TRBD1	.	TRBJ2-6	TGTGCCAGTAGTTCGGGACAGAGGGGCTCTGGGGCCAACGTCCTGACTTTC	CASSSGQRGSGANVLTF